A single T cell receptor (beta chain) is shown here with its context. The antigen it binds to is not known. Per-base quality was not reported, and no clone a single base away is much larger than it. These data belong to a study of blood T cell repertoires in COVID-19 (dated by TCRdb to between 2020 and 2021). Background for the entire study: Samples from collaborators originated in the United States, Italy and Spain and spanned both the acute and convalescent phases of COVID-19. Subjects who had been exposed to COVID-19, were actively infected with it, or had recovered from it provided the deeply sampled blood TCRbeta repertoires that made up the dataset. A freely available public database, intended as a resource for researchers studying the immune response to SARS-CoV-2, is where the repertoires were released. Samples were obtained from the ongoing ImmuneRACE study (first 160 participants) and from 1,200 or so subjects provided by 6 global collaborators. HLA class I and class II types, where available, came from metadata supplied by the sample provider rather than from assay-based typing. The prospective study material was composed of cDNA or gDNA derived from T cells, B-cell-depleted T cells, or PBMCs. The sample metadata nearly always contained a de-identified subject ID, COVID-19 status, age in years and sex.

Enrolling through a virtual design, the prospective study's participants ranged in age from roughly 18 to 100 years and lived across 24 United States geographic areas. Cohort assignment in the prospective study relied on participant-reported clinical history from a screening survey and a study questionnaire. For ImmuneRACE Cohort 3, a participant was defined as recovered based on two consecutive negative NP/OP PCR tests, clearance by a healthcare professional, or resolution of symptoms. In the prospective study, whole blood, serum and a nasopharyngeal or oropharyngeal swab were collected from each participant by mobile phlebotomists. Additional blood draws and questionnaires over a 2-month period could optionally be provided by prospective study participants. Prospective study blood samples were shipped either frozen or at room temperature before DNA extraction. The immunoSEQ Assay, a bias-controlled multiplex PCR, was used to amplify TCRbeta CDR3 regions from genomic DNA. Under the source paper's analysis protocol: The number of nucleated cells in each sample was estimated by amplification of reference gene primers within the assay. To quantify the absolute abundance of each unique TCRbeta CDR3 rearrangement, sequence reads were collapsed and filtered. Productive Simpson clonality was computed per sample as the square root of Simpson's diversity index over productive rearrangements. TCRdb obtained this table from immuneACCESS and retained in-frame rearrangements with V and J assigned. These tables miss some clones; where compared with another copy, unresolved V genes account for less than half of the shortfall, and the remainder is unexplained. The DNA was the basis for D and trimming; V, J and clone size are from that table. The sample yields approximately 270,000 clones; more than 75% were counted once. 1.5% to 2% of the sample is in the top ten clones.

Broad study findings and their caveats: How much clinical and demographic metadata was included differed by source and by participant, and the metadata was provided uncurated.

Sequences were obtained from PBMCs or T cells enriched from blood (not recorded which). The receptor was isolated from a man aged 35-49 years who had recovered from COVID-19.

The sequenced DNA: TGTGCCAGCAGTGTCGGCGGGACAGTTAACTATGGCTACACCTTC. Its protein is CASSVGGTVNYGYTF. The chain is made from TRBV25-1 and TRBJ1-2; 7 central nucleotides agree with TRBD1. The CDR3 goes from the cysteine to the phenylalanine over 15 residues. Kept here is only the CDR3 DNA, which spans 45 bases and is read in frame from base 1. As encoded in the germline V gene, CDR1 is MGHDK while CDR2 is SYGVNS. Trimmed from V: 4 bases; trimmed from J: 1 base; junction bases lacking a gene match: 6.